This T cell receptor beta chain appears in the sequencing data of a study of CD8+ T cells in alopecia areata. The overall study: Patients received oral tofacitinib, 5 to 10 mg twice daily, for moderate-to-severe alopecia areata.

Documented treatment: oral pan-JAK inhibitor, 5-10 mg twice daily. RNA extraction was followed by reverse transcription into cDNA, which acted as the sequencing template. TCRdb keeps only in-frame clones here, not all; method: immunoSEQ multiplex PCR. The sample lists over 100,000 clones, approximately 54% seen once, with approximately 12% in the top ten. Germline CDR1 is SQVTM and CDR2 is ANQGSEA. This CDR3 contains 16 residues. Trimming cost V 0 bases and J 1 base, with 12 bases left between them. This rearrangement joins TRBV29-1 to TRBJ2-2, with D uncertain. The sequenced sample was CD8+ T cells sorted from blood, obtained at week 24, from a patient treated with tofacitinib. The clonotype was recovered from a human donor with alopecia areata. This CDR3 reads CSVEDGNTWNTGELFF. In DNA, the CDR3 is TGCAGCGTTGAAGATGGTAACACCTGGAACACCGGGGAGCTGTTTTTT.